The present TCR beta chain was sequenced within a study of naive and memory T cell subsets. The length of the CDR3 is 19 residues. CDR1 is DFQATT, CDR2 SNEGSKA, per germline (reference sequence). V shed 1 base and J shed 2 bases, with 25 bases lying between them. Two oligonucleotides, mixed equimolar, formed the beta constant-region primer covering TRBC1 and TRBC2. Ligation attached a single-stranded oligonucleotide with a 12-nucleotide UMI and the SP2 primer to the cDNA 3' end. MiXCR was run by TCRdb on the UMI-ligation and nested PCR reads, yielding one entry per CDR3 protein. The sample lists about 90,000 distinct CDR3 sequences; about 6.5% were seen once. This clonotype was detected only a few times.

The source material was central memory CD4+ T cells from blood. This chain joins TRBV20-1 and TRBJ2-3, with D possibly matching TRBD2 (6 bases). This sequence originates from a human donor in good health. In DNA, the CDR3 is TGCAGTGCTAGAGGGAAGGGGCGGGGAGTACTCCTAACCACAGATACGCAGTATTTT. Protein product: CSARGKGRGVLLTTDTQYF.